This T cell receptor beta chain was obtained from a study of blood T cell repertoires in COVID-19. As for the study in general: Acute and convalescent COVID-19 samples came from the United States, Italy and Spain. PBMCs, B-cell-depleted T cells, or T cells provided the cDNA or gDNA that made up the material.

The trim removed 2 bases at V and 9 bases at J, leaving 2 bases unmatched. CDR1 is SGDLS and CDR2 is YYNGEE in the germline V gene. This CDR3 spans 14 amino acids. Repertoires were generated with immunoSEQ multiplex PCR, while TCRdb's copy carries only in-frame clones and drops some. This sample has 120,000 or so clones, with 86% found just once. Sequenced input: peripheral blood. This clonotype originated in a man between 40 and 49 years old with acute or convalescent COVID-19. The genes are TRBV9 and TRBJ1-6; 10 bases are a match to TRBD1. The CDR3 DNA sequence: TGTGCCAGCAGCGTCGGACAGGGGGTTTCACCCCTCCACTTT. The encoded protein is CASSVGQGVSPLHF.